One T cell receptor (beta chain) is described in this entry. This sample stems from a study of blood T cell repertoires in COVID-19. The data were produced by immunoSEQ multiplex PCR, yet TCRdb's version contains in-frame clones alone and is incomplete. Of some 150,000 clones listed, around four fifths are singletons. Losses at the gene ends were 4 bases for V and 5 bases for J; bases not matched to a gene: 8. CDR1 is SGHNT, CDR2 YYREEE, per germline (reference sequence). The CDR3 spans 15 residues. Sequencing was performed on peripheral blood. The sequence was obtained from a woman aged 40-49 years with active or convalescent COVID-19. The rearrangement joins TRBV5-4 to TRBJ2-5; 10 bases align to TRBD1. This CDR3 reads CASSTGQGITETQYF. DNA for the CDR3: TGTGCCAGCAGCACGGGACAGGGGATTACGGAGACCCAGTACTTC.